A single TCR beta chain is shown here with its context. The sample is drawn from a study of long-term antiretroviral therapy in people with HIV. The authors ran the immunoSEQ assay, v3.0, at survey level. Each sample had sequencing targeting roughly 40,000-50,000 T-cell genomes. Here immunoSEQ multiplex PCR was the method, and the copy in TCRdb shows in-frame clones only, minus some. The sample holds some 25,000 clones, around 80% seen once. With 2 bases removed from V and 5 bases from J, the gap between germline ends came to 21 bases. This CDR3 comprises 16 residues. Germline values: CDR1 GTSNPN, CDR2 SVGIG (reference sequence).

Source: unsorted PBMCs, taken just over 4.2 years after starting antiretroviral therapy. This TCR was sampled from a man aged 25-45 years with HIV. The rearrangement links TRBV30 to TRBJ2-5; D possibly uses TRBD1 or TRBD2 (5 bases each). DNA for the CDR3: TGTGCCTGGAGTCACAGAAGAGGGACCCTTATGGAGACCCAGTACTTC. It translates to CAWSHRRGTLMETQYF.